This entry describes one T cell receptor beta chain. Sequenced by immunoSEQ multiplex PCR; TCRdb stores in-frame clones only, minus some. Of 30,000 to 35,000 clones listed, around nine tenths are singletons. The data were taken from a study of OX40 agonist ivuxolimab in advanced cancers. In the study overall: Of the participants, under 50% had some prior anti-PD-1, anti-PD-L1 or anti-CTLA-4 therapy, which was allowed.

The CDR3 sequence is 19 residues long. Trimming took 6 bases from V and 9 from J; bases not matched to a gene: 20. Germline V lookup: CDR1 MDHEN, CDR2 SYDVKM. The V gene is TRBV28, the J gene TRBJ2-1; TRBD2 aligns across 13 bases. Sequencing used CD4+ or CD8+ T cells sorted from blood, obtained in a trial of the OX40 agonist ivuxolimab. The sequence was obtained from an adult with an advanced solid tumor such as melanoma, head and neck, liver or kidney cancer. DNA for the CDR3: TGTGCCAGCAGCCCACCGGGACTAGCGGGATACGCCGGCTTGGGTGAGCAGTTCTTC. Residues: CASSPPGLAGYAGLGEQFF.